Sequencing of this TCR beta chain was carried out in a study of Ad26.COV2.S vaccination and SARS-CoV-2 variants. Germline-derived CDR1 and CDR2 are LGHDT and YNNKEL (reference sequence). This CDR3 has 16 residues. V was pared by 1 base and J by 7 bases, with 16 bases between. Treatment denoted: around 19 received Ad26.COV2.S at low or high dose, single or two shots; a few received placebo; per-sample allocation not given. The investigators took samples on day 63 after the first vaccine or placebo injection. Using immunoSEQ multiplex PCR, the repertoire was profiled, and TCRdb retains in-frame clones only, with some absent. The table lists about 350,000 clones, 75% to 90% of them singletons.

The sequence came from a person aged 18-60 years who received the Ad26.COV2.S COVID-19 vaccine or a placebo. The chain uses TRBV3-1 (or the pseudogene TRBV3-2) and TRBJ2-2, with D possibly TRBD2 on 6 matching bases. The source was peripheral blood, collected in a trial of Ad26.COV2.S vaccine versus placebo. In DNA, the CDR3 is TGTGCCAGCAGCCAAGTCACTAGCAGTCACAACGGGGAGCTGTTTTTT. Amino acids: CASSQVTSSHNGELFF.